What follows is one TCR beta chain and its context. These data originate in a study of cytomegalovirus exposure and HLA in healthy donors. The PCR used 60 Vbeta and 13 Jbeta primers. TCRdb's copy holds only in-frame clones and misses some; the assay was immunoSEQ multiplex PCR. In all, the sample yields about 88,000 clones. This CDR3 comprises 15 residues. Germline V gene lookup returns CDR1 MDHEN and CDR2 SYDVKM. Trimming stripped 2 bases from V and 3 bases from J, with 13 bases between. Sequencing was carried out using PBMCs. The genes are TRBV28 and TRBJ1-2; perhaps TRBD1 as D (5 bases). This clonotype originated in a girl aged 10-17 years in good health and CMV-seropositive. The CDR3 protein is CASSLGPGSDYGYTF. For the CDR3, the DNA is TGTGCCAGCAGTTTAGGGCCAGGGTCTGACTATGGCTACACCTTC.